The 17 T cell receptor beta chains below come from one sample, sequenced in a study of cytomegalovirus exposure and HLA in healthy donors. Researchers ran the PCR with 60 Vbeta and 13 Jbeta primers. Libraries were prepared by immunoSEQ multiplex PCR; TCRdb keeps only in-frame clonotypes and omits some of them. This repertoire shows about 190,000 clones, around 80% found once; its top ten account for 2% to 3%. Sequencing was carried out using PBMCs. The receptors derive from a male donor in good health and CMV-seronegative.

V gene TRBV6-1 combines with J gene TRBJ2-7; unclear D gene. This CDR3 is 15 amino acids long. Germline lookup yields CDR1 MNHNS and CDR2 SASEGT. V was cut by 1 base and J by 4 bases, with 14 bases left in between. The CDR3 bases are TGTGCCAGCAGTGAAGGGTCTGGGTGGAGTTACGAGCAGTACTTC. It encodes CASSEGSGWSYEQYF.

V gene TRBV30 combines with J gene TRBJ2-2; the match to TRBD2 covers 8 bases. This CDR3 region has 18 residues. Germline V gene lookup returns CDR1 GTSNPN and CDR2 SVGIG (reference sequence). Germline trimming cut 1 base from V and 1 base from J; bases unmatched to any gene: 11. CDR3 bases: TGTGCCTGGAGTGGCCGTAAGGCGGGGGGACGGAACACCGGGGAGCTGTTTTTT. It is translated as CAWSGRKAGGRNTGELFF.

The gene calls are TRBV6-5 and TRBJ2-7; D is possibly TRBD1 (5 bases). This CDR3 is built from 16 residues. V shed 4 bases and J shed 0 bases, with 16 bases lying between them. Germline loops: CDR1 MNHEY, CDR2 SVGAGI. CDR3 protein: CASSSHRRGSSYEQYF. CDR3 bases: TGTGCCAGCAGTTCCCATCGTAGGGGAAGCTCCTACGAGCAGTACTTC.

The V and J genes are TRBV4-3 and TRBJ2-3, with 8 positions matching TRBD2. This CDR3 comprises 15 residues. The germline V gene encodes CDR1 LGHNA and CDR2 YSLEER. Trimming removed 1 base from V and 2 bases from J; junction bases left unmatched: 2. The CDR3 DNA reads TGCGCCAGCAGCCAAGGCGGGGGGTTCACAGATACGCAGTATTTT. Its protein is CASSQGGGFTDTQYF.

This clone was found a few times. The CDR3 loop reads CASIPRQGNQPQHF. The DNA for the CDR3 is TGTGCCAGTATCCCCCGGCAGGGGAATCAGCCCCAGCATTTT. This chain uses TRBV19 with TRBJ1-5; maybe TRBD1 (6 bases). V lost 7 bases and J lost 4, with 14 bases in between. The CDR3 loop spans 14 amino acids. Germline-derived CDR1 and CDR2 are LNHDA and SQIVND (reference sequence).

The rearrangement joins TRBV19 to TRBJ1-5, with 9 positions matching TRBD1. Germline V CDR1 and CDR2: LNHDA, SQIVND (reference sequence). This CDR3 region has 14 residues. The ends lost 7 bases at V and 7 bases at J; junction bases unmatched: 8. DNA of the CDR3: TGTGCCAGTAATCCGGGACAGGGCCCACAGCCCCAGCATTTT. This sequence encodes CASNPGQGPQPQHF.

The chain uses TRBV11-1 and TRBJ2-7, with D hard to call. Trimming removed 4 bases at V and 1 base at J, with 8 bases between. Germline-derived CDR1 and CDR2 are SGHAT and FQDESV (reference sequence). CDR3 length: 13 residues. CDR3: CASSSGQSYEQYF. CDR3 bases: TGTGCCAGCAGCTCGGGTCAATCCTACGAGCAGTACTTC. The whole variable domain, filled in from reference TRBV11-1 and TRBJ2-7, reads EAEVAQSPRYKITEKSQAVAFWCDPISGHATLYWYRQILGQGPELLVQFQDESVVDDSQLPKDRFSAERLKGVDSTLKIQPAELGDSAMYLCASSSGQSYEQYFGPGTRLTVT.

By share, this clone ranks as medium-sized. The chain recombines TRBV19 with TRBJ2-3; D is uncertain. This CDR3 has 10 amino acids. Trimming left V 8 bases short and J 4 bases short, with 4 bases between. The germline V gene has CDR1 LNHDA and CDR2 SQIVND (reference sequence). CDR3 loop: CASEADTQYF. The CDR3 DNA follows: TGTGCCAGTGAGGCAGATACGCAGTATTTT.

This clone was found a few times. This CDR3 is also generated by other DNA sequences in the sample. The V call is TRBV6-6, the J call TRBJ2-7; D not certain. CDR1 and CDR2 from the germline V gene are MNHNY and SVGAGI (reference sequence). Trimming took 2 bases from V and 0 from J, leaving 8 bases between them. This CDR3 spans 14 amino acids. The CDR3 region has the DNA TGTGCCAGCAGTTACCCCGGCGGCTCCTACGAGCAGTACTTC. Protein product: CASSYPGGSYEQYF.

In the case of this clone: In the same sample, other DNA sequences code for this CDR3. The rearrangement joins TRBV7-2 to TRBJ2-1; 10 bases are a match to TRBD2. Per the germline V gene, CDR1 is SGHTA and CDR2 is FQGNSA. With V trimmed by 3 bases and J by 4 bases, 3 bases remained unmatched. The CDR3 has 15 residues. Here the CDR3 DNA reads TGTGCCAGCAGCTTCCGGACTAGCGGATACAATGAGCAGTTCTTC. It is translated as CASSFRTSGYNEQFF.

The chain couples TRBV28 to TRBJ2-5; 11 bases agree with TRBD2. Germline trimming cut 4 bases from V and 0 bases from J; bases unmatched to any gene: 4. The germline CDR1 and CDR2 sequences are MDHEN and SYDVKM. This CDR3 region has 16 residues. CDR3: CASSSRLAGNQETQYF. The CDR3 DNA follows: TGTGCCAGCAGTTCCAGACTAGCGGGAAACCAAGAGACCCAGTACTTC.

The J gene is TRBJ2-6, the V gene TRBV29-1, with a possible D match to TRBD1 (5 bases). The V and J ends lost 4 bases and 2 bases respectively, with 9 bases between them. The germline CDR1 and CDR2 sequences are SQVTM and ANQGSEA. CDR3 length equals 14 residues. The CDR3 DNA follows: TGCAGCGTTGGAGAGACAGCTGGGGCCAACGTCCTGACTTTC. Its translation: CSVGETAGANVLTF.

The J gene is TRBJ2-7, the V gene TRBV7-9; 10 bases map to TRBD2. The germline gives CDR1 SEHNR, CDR2 FQNEAQ (reference sequence). V was pared by 5 bases and J by 3 bases, with 7 bases of the junction left unmatched. The CDR3 sequence is 15 residues long. In nucleotides, the CDR3 is TGTGCCAGCAGCCTGACTACTAGCGGGAACTACGAGCAGTACTTC. Its protein product is CASSLTTSGNYEQYF. Using reference TRBV7-9 and TRBJ2-7 for the parts outside the CDR3, the full variable domain is DTGVSQNPRHKITKRGQNVTFRCDPISEHNRLYWYRQTLGQGPEFLTYFQNEAQLEKSRLLSDRFSAERPKGSFSTLEIQRTEQGDSAMYLCASSLTTSGNYEQYFGPGTRLTVT.

In this sample, this clone turned up once. The V call is TRBV30, the J call TRBJ2-5; 7 bases agree with TRBD1. Germline trimming cut 4 bases from V and 5 bases from J; bases unmatched to any gene: 7. The germline V gene encodes CDR1 GTSNPN and CDR2 SVGIG (reference sequence). The CDR3 loop spans 13 amino acids. The CDR3 region is CAWNRGQRETQYF. Written as DNA, the CDR3 is TGTGCCTGGAACAGGGGACAGCGGGAGACCCAGTACTTC.

The sample holds one count of this clone. The junction shows a germline mismatch at one end, possibly a read error. The V call is TRBV6-5, the J call TRBJ1-2; D is undetermined. Germline assignment: CDR1 MNHEY and CDR2 SVGAGI. CDR3 length equals 12 residues. The CDR3 is CASRGMAGGYPF. Written as DNA, the CDR3 is TGTGCCAGCAGGGGGATGGCGGGTGGCTACCCCTTC.

The sample holds one count of this clone. This rearrangement joins TRBV5-1 to TRBJ2-5; D not resolved. From germline, CDR1 is SGHRS and CDR2 YFSETQ. The CDR3 is made up of 13 amino acids. Trimming stripped 4 bases from V and 4 bases from J, with 11 bases between. CDR3: CASSRVLVETQYF. CDR3 bases: TGCGCCAGCAGCCGGGTCCTCGTAGAGACCCAGTACTTC. The full variable domain, its missing parts supplied by reference TRBV5-1 and TRBJ2-5, is KAGVTQTPRYLIKTRGQQVTLSCSPISGHRSVSWYQQTPGQGLQFLFEYFSETQRNKGNFPGRFSGRQFSNSRSEMNVSTLELGDSALYLCASSRVLVETQYFGPGTRLLVL.

This chain links TRBV4-3 with TRBJ2-2, with TRBD1 matching over 9 bases. The CDR3 loop spans 16 amino acids. Trimming at V came to 3 bases and at J to 2 bases, leaving 4 bases not matched to a gene. The germline CDR1 and CDR2 sequences are LGHNA and YSLEER. The CDR3 sequence: CASSQDRGLNTGELFF. CDR3 coding DNA: TGCGCCAGCAGCCAGGACAGGGGCCTTAACACCGGGGAGCTGTTTTTT.